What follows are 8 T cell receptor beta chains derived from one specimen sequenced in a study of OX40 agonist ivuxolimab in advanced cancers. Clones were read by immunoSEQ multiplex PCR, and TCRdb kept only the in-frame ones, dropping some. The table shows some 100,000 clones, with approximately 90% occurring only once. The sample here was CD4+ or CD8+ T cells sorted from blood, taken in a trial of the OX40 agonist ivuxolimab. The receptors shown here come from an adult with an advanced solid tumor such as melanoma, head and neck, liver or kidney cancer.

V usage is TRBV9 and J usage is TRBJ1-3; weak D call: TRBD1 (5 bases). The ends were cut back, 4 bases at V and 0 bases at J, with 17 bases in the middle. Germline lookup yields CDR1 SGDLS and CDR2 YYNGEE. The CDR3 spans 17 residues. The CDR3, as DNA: TGTGCCAGCAGCCCCCTGTTTGGGGCAAGCTCTGGAAACACCATATATTTT. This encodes CASSPLFGASSGNTIYF.

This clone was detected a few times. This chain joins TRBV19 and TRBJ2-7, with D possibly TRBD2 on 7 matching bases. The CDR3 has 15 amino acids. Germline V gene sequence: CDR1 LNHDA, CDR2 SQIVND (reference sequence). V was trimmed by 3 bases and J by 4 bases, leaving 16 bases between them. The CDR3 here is CASSMEDRGAYEQYF. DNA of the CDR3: TGTGCCAGTAGTATGGAGGACCGGGGGGCGTACGAGCAGTACTTC.

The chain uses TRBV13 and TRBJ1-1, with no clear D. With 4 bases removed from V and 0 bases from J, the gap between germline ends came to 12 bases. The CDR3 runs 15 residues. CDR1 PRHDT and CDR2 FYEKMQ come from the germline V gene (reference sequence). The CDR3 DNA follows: TGTGCCAGCAGCTCCCCAGGTCTCCTGAACACTGAAGCTTTCTTT. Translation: CASSSPGLLNTEAFF.

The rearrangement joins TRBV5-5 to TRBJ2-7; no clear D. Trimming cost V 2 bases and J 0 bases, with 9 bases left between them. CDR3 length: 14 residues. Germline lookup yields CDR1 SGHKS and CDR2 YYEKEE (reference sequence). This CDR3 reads CASSFPVSSYEQYF. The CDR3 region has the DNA TGTGCCAGCAGCTTCCCAGTAAGCTCCTACGAGCAGTACTTC.

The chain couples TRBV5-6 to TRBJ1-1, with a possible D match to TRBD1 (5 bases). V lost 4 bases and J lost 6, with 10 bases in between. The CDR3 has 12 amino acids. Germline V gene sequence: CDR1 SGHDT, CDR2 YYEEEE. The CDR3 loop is CASSRVGAEAFF. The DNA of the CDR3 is TGTGCCAGCAGCCGGGTGGGGGCTGAAGCTTTCTTT.

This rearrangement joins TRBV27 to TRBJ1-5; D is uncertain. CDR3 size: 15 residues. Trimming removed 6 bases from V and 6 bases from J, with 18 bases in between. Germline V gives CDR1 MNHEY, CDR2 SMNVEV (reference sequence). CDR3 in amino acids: CASSSLMRAGQPQHF. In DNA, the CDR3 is TGTGCCAGCAGCTCCCTTATGAGGGCCGGTCAGCCCCAGCATTTT.

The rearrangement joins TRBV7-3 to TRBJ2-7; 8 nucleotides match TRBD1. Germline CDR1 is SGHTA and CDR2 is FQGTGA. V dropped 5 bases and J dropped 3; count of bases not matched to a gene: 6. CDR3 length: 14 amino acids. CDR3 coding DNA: TGTGCCAGCAGCCCCGGGACAGGCCACTACGAGCAGTACTTC. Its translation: CASSPGTGHYEQYF.

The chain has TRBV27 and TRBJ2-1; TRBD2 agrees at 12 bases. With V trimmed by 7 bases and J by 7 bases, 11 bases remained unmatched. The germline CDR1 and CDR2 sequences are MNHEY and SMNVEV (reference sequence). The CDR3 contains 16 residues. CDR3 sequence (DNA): TGTGCCAGCAACAAACTAGCGGGAGGCCCCTGGAATGAGCAGTTCTTC. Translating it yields CASNKLAGGPWNEQFF.